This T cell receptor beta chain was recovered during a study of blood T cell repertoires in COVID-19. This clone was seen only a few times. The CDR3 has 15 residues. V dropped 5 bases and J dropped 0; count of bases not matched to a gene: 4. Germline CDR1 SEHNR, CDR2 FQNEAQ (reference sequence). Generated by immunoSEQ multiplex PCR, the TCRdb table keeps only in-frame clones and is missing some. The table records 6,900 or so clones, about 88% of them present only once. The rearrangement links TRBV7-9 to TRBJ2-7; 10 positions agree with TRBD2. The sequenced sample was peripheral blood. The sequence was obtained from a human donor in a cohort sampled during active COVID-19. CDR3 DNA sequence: TGTGCCAGCAGCGCAGGACTAGCGGACTCCTACGAGCAGTACTTC. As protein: CASSAGLADSYEQYF.